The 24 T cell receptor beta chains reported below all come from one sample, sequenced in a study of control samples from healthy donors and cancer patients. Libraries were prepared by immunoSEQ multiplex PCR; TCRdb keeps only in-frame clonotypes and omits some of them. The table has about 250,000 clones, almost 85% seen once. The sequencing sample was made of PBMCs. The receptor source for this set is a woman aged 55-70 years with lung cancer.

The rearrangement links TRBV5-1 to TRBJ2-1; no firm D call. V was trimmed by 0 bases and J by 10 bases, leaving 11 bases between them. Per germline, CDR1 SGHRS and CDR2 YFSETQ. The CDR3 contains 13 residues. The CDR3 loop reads CASSLGPLGEQFF. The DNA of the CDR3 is TGCGCCAGCAGCTTGGGTCCCCTGGGGGAGCAGTTCTTC. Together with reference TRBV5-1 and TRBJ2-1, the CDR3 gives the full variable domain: KAGVTQTPRYLIKTRGQQVTLSCSPISGHRSVSWYQQTPGQGLQFLFEYFSETQRNKGNFPGRFSGRQFSNSRSEMNVSTLELGDSALYLCASSLGPLGEQFFGPGTRLTVL.

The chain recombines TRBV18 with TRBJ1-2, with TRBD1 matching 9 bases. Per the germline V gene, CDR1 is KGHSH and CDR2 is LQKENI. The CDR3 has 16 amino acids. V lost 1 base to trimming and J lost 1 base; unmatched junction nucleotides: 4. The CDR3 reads CASSPQTGGFNYGYTF. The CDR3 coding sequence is TGTGCCAGCTCACCACAGACAGGGGGTTTTAACTATGGCTACACCTTC.

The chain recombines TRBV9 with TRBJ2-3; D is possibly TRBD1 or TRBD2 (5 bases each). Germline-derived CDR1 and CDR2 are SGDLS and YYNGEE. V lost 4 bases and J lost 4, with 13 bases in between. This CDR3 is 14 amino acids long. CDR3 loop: CASSPPGAPDTQYF. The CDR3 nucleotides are TGTGCCAGCAGCCCCCCCGGGGCTCCAGATACGCAGTATTTT.

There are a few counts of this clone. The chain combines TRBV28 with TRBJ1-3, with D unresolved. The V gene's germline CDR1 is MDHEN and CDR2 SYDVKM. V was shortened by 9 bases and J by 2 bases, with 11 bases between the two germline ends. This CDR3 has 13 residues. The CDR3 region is CARTRETGNTIYF. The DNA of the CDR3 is TGTGCCAGGACCCGGGAGACTGGAAACACCATATATTTT.

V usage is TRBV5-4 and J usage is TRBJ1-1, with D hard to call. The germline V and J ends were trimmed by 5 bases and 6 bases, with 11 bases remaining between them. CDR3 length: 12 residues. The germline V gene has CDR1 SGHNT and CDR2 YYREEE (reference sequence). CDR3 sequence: CASSSPHAEAFF. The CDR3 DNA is TGTGCCAGCAGTTCCCCCCACGCTGAAGCTTTCTTT.

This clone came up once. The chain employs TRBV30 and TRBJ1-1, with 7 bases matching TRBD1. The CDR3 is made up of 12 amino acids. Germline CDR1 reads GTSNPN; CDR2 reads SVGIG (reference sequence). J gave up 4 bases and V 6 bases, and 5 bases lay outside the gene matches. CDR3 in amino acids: CACHRGITEAFF. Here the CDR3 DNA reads TGTGCCTGCCACAGGGGTATCACTGAAGCTTTCTTT.

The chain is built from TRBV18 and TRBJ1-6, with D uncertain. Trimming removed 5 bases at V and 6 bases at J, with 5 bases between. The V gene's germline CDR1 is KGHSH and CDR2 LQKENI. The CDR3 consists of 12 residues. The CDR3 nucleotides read TGTGCCAGCTCAGTGCCTAATTCACCCCTCCACTTT. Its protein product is CASSVPNSPLHF. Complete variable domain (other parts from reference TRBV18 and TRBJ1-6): NAGVMQNPRHLVRRRGQEARLRCSPMKGHSHVYWYRQLPEEGLKFMVYLQKENIIDESGMPKERFSAEFPKEGPSILRIQQVVRGDSAAYFCASSVPNSPLHFGNGTRLTVT.

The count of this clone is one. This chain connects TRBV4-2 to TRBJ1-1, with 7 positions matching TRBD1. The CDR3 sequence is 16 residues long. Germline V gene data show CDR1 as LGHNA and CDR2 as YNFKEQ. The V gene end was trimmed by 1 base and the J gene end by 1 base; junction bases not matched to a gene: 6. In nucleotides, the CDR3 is TGTGCCAGCAGCCAAGGGGGACAGACAACGAACACTGAAGCTTTCTTT. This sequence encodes CASSQGGQTTNTEAFF.

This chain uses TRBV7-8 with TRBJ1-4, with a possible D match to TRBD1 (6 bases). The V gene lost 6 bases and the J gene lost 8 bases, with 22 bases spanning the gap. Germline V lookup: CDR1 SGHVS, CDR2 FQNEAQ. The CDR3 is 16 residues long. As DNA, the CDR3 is TGTGCCAGCAGGCCACCGGGAGGGGACACTTCAGAAAAACTGTTTTTT. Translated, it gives CASRPPGGDTSEKLFF.

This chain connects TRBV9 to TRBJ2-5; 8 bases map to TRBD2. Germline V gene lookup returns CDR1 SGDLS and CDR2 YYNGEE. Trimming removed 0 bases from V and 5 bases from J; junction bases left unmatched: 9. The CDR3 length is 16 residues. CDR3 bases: TGTGCCAGCAGCGTAGCGGGAACGGGGGGGCGTGAGACCCAGTACTTC. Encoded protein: CASSVAGTGGRETQYF.

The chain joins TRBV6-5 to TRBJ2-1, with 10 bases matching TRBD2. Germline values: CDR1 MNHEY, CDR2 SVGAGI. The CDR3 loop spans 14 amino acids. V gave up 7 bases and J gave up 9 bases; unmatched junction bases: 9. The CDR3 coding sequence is TGTGCCAGCACATCTAGCGGGAGATGGTCTGAGCAGTTCTTC. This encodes CASTSSGRWSEQFF.

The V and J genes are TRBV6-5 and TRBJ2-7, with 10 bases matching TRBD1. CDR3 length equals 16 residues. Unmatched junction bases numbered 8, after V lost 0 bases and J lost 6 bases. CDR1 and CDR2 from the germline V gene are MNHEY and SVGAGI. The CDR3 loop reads CASSYSGTGAFGEQYF. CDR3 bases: TGTGCCAGCAGTTACTCCGGGACAGGGGCGTTCGGCGAGCAGTACTTC.

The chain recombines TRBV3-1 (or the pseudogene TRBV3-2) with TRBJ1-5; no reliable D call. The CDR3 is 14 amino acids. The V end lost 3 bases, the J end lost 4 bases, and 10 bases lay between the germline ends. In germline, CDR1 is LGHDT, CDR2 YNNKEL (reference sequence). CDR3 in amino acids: CASSQAGVNQPQHF. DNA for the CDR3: TGTGCCAGCAGCCAGGCAGGCGTAAATCAGCCCCAGCATTTT.

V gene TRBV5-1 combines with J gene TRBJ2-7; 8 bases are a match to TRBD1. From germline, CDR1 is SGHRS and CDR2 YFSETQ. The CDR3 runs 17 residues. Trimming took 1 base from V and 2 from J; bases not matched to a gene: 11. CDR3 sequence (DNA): TGCGCCAGCAGCTTGCTTTCTTGGGACAGGATGACCTACGAGCAGTACTTC. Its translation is CASSLLSWDRMTYEQYF.

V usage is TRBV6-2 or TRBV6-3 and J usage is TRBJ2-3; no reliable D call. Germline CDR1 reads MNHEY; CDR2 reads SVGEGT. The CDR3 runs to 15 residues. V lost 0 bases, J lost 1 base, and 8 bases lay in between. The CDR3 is CASSYSRGRTDTQYF. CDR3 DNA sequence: TGTGCCAGCAGTTACTCGCGCGGTCGCACAGATACGCAGTATTTT.

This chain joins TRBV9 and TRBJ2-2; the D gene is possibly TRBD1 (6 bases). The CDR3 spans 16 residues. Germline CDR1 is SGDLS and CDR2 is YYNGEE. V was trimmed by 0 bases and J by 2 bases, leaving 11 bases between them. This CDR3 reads CASSVAPGHNTGELFF. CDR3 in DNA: TGTGCCAGCAGCGTAGCCCCGGGACACAACACCGGGGAGCTGTTTTTT.

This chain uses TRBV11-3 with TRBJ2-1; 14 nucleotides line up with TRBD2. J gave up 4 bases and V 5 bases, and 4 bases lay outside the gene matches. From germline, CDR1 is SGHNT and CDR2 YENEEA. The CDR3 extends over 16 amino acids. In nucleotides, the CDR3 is TGTGCCAGCAGCCCTGGACTAGCGGGGGGATACAATGAGCAGTTCTTC. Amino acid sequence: CASSPGLAGGYNEQFF.

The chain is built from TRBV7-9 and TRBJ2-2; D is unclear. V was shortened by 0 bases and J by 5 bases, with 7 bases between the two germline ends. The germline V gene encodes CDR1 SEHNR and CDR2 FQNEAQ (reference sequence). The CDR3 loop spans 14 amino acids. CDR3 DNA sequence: TGTGCCAGCAGCTTAGCCATGCGGACCGGGGAGCTGTTTTTT. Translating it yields CASSLAMRTGELFF.

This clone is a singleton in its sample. Here the CDR3 DNA reads TGTGCCAGCTCACCAGCAGTTCCCACTGAAGCTTTCTTT. Translating gives CASSPAVPTEAFF. This chain links TRBV18 with TRBJ1-1; D not resolved. The CDR3 is 13 residues long. V was pared by 2 bases and J by 4 bases, with 8 bases between. CDR1 is KGHSH, CDR2 LQKENI, per germline.

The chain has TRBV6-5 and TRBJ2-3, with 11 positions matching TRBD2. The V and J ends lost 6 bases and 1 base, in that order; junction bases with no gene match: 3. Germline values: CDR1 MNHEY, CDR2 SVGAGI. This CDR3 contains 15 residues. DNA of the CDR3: TGTGCCAGCAGCCTTAGCGGGGGGGGCACAGATACGCAGTATTTT. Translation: CASSLSGGGTDTQYF.

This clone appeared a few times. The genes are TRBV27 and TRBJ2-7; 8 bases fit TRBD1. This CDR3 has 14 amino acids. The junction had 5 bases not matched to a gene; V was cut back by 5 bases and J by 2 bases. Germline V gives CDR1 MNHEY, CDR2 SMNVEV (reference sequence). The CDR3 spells CASSPWDRPYEQYF. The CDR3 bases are TGTGCCAGCAGTCCCTGGGACAGGCCCTACGAGCAGTACTTC.

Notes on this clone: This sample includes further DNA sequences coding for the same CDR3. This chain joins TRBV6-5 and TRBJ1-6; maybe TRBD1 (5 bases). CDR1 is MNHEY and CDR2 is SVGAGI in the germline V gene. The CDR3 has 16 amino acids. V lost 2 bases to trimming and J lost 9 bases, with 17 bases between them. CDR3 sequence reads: CASSYGQGRVPSPLHF. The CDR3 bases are TGTGCCAGCAGTTACGGTCAGGGACGCGTCCCTTCACCCCTCCACTTT.

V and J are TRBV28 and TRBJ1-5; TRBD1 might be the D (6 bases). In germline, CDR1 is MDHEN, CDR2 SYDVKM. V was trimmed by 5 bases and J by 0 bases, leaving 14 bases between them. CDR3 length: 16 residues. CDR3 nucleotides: TGTGCCAGCAGTAAAAAAGGGACATCTAGCAATCAGCCCCAGCATTTT. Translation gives CASSKKGTSSNQPQHF.

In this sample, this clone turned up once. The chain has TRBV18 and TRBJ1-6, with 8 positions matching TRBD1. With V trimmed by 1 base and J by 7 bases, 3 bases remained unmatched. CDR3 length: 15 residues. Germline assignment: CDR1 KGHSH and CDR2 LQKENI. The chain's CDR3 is CASSPLTGGNSPLHF. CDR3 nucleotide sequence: TGTGCCAGCTCACCACTAACAGGGGGGAATTCACCCCTCCACTTT.